What follows are 17 T cell receptor beta chains derived from one specimen sequenced in a study of T cell clones after liver transplantation. The assay was immunoSEQ multiplex PCR, and TCRdb's table has in-frame clones only and misses some. Of about 76,000 clones detected, 75% to 90% appear once; the ten largest clones hold roughly 3%. The sample was CD4+ T cells from blood, taken at the 22-month timepoint. These receptors all stem from a human patient who received a liver transplant. Certain T cells may be donor cells from the graft.

The V gene is TRBV5-4, the J gene TRBJ2-5; D is perhaps TRBD2 (6 bases). Trimming took off 4 bases at V and 4 bases at J, with 14 bases between the two ends. CDR1 and CDR2 (germline): SGHNT, YYREEE (reference sequence). The CDR3 length is 14 residues. The CDR3 DNA is TGTGCCAGCAGCCCCATACGAGCGGGAGAGACCCAGTACTTC. It yields the protein CASSPIRAGETQYF.

The chain combines TRBV13 with TRBJ2-7, with a possible D match to TRBD2 (6 bases). V was trimmed by 3 bases and J by 1 base, leaving 19 bases between them. Germline-derived CDR1 and CDR2 are PRHDT and FYEKMQ (reference sequence). This CDR3 contains 17 residues. The DNA of the CDR3 is TGTGCCAGCAGCTTGGTCGGGATGACTGGGACTTCCTACGAGCAGTACTTC. It translates to CASSLVGMTGTSYEQYF.

This clone was recorded once. The chain has TRBV15 and TRBJ1-3; a possible D gene is TRBD1 (5 bases). The CDR3 loop spans 13 amino acids. With 8 bases removed from V and 4 bases from J, the gap between germline ends came to 12 bases. CDR1 is LNHNV, CDR2 YYDKDF, per germline (reference sequence). CDR3 bases: TGTGCCACCTCGCCAGGGTTAGGAAACACCATATATTTT. This codes for CATSPGLGNTIYF.

This chain connects TRBV5-6 to TRBJ1-2, with no clear D. CDR3 size: 15 residues. Per germline, CDR1 SGHDT and CDR2 YYEEEE. V lost 3 bases, J lost 3 bases, and 15 bases lay in between. This chain's CDR3 is CASSSSRKRHYGYTF. CDR3 DNA: TGTGCCAGCAGCTCAAGCCGAAAACGACACTATGGCTACACCTTC.

The chain carries TRBV15 and TRBJ2-7; 8 bases are shared with TRBD2. The CDR3 loop spans 16 amino acids. After removal of 0 bases from V and 5 bases from J, the junction contained 9 bases not matched to a gene. Germline-derived CDR1 and CDR2 are LNHNV and YYDKDF (reference sequence). CDR3 nucleotides: TGTGCCACCAGCAGAGATCCAGGACTAGCTGCGAACGAGCAGTACTTC. This encodes CATSRDPGLAANEQYF.

This clone was detected only once. The chain combines TRBV11-1 with TRBJ1-1; the D is unclear. This CDR3 comprises 14 residues. V was pared by 4 bases and J by 1 base, with 10 bases between. The germline V gene encodes CDR1 SGHAT and CDR2 FQDESV (reference sequence). DNA for the CDR3: TGTGCCAGCAGCTCGGATAGGACGAACACTGAAGCTTTCTTT. Amino acids: CASSSDRTNTEAFF.

This chain connects TRBV5-6 to TRBJ2-3, with TRBD2 identical over 8 bases. There are 16 residues in the CDR3. Germline CDR1 SGHDT, CDR2 YYEEEE. V shed 2 bases, J shed 0 bases, and the junction held 5 bases outside the gene matches. In DNA form, the CDR3 reads TGTGCCAGCAGCTTAAGCGGGAGTACTAGCACAGATACGCAGTATTTT. Translating gives CASSLSGSTSTDTQYF.

This clone appeared a single time. The J gene is TRBJ2-3, the V gene TRBV30; D unresolved. CDR3 length: 11 residues. The germline V gene encodes CDR1 GTSNPN and CDR2 SVGIG (reference sequence). Trimming stripped 0 bases from V and 4 bases from J, with 2 bases between. The CDR3 region has the DNA TGTGCCTGGAGTGTACCAGATACGCAGTATTTT. Translated: CAWSVPDTQYF.

This clone was detected only a few times. The chain carries TRBV7-2 and TRBJ1-6, with TRBD1 matching 7 bases. Trimming cost V 5 bases and J 5 bases; bases outside gene matches: 6. Germline CDR1 reads SGHTA; CDR2 reads FQGNSA. The CDR3 contains 15 residues. CDR3 region: CASSPQGGNNSPLHF. The CDR3 nucleotides are TGTGCCAGCAGCCCTCAGGGGGGGAATAATTCACCCCTCCACTTT.

V and J are TRBV7-2 and TRBJ2-2, with D possibly matching TRBD2 (6 bases). V was clipped by 3 bases and J by 5 bases, with 16 bases between them. CDR1 is SGHTA, CDR2 FQGNSA, per germline. This CDR3 region has 16 residues. The CDR3 bases are TGTGCCAGCAGCTTCGACCGGGACTTGGGGACCGGGGAGCTGTTTTTT. It encodes CASSFDRDLGTGELFF.

The rearrangement joins TRBV7-3 to TRBJ2-7; D possibly corresponds to TRBD1 (7 bases). CDR1 and CDR2 (germline): SGHTA, FQGTGA. The CDR3 runs 14 residues. V was shortened by 4 bases and J by 6 bases, with 16 bases between the two germline ends. The CDR3 loop reads CASSYGGTASEQYF. CDR3 DNA: TGTGCCAGCAGCTACGGAGGGACAGCCTCCGAGCAGTACTTC.

This chain joins TRBV9 and TRBJ2-1; D remains unclear. V lost 0 bases to trimming and J lost 5 bases, with 24 bases between them. Germline values: CDR1 SGDLS, CDR2 YYNGEE. The CDR3 runs 19 residues. The CDR3 region is CASSVEGLQLLTPHNEQFF. The CDR3, as DNA: TGTGCCAGCAGCGTAGAGGGCTTACAGTTACTCACCCCCCACAATGAGCAGTTCTTC. The entire variable domain, with the rest obtained from reference TRBV9 and TRBJ2-1, is as follows: DSGVTQTPKHLITATGQRVTLRCSPRSGDLSVYWYQQSLDQGLQFLIQYYNGEERAKGNILERFSAQQFPDLHSELNLSSLELGDSALYFCASSVEGLQLLTPHNEQFFGPGTRLTVL.

This clone was seen only a few times. The rearrangement uses TRBV21-1 and TRBJ2-7; the table calls TRBD2, which could not be checked here. TRBV21-1 is classified as a pseudogene. CDR3 length: 17 residues. CDR3 sequence reads: CASSKFEREGRGHEQYF. DNA of the CDR3: TGTGCCAGCAGCAAATTCGAGCGGGAGGGCCGAGGCCACGAGCAGTACTTC.

The chain links TRBV19 to TRBJ1-5; D is undetermined. With 3 bases removed from V and 1 base from J, the gap between germline ends came to 10 bases. This CDR3 has 15 amino acids. In germline, CDR1 is LNHDA, CDR2 SQIVND (reference sequence). CDR3 in amino acids: CASSISLESNQPQHF. The CDR3 DNA reads as TGTGCCAGTAGTATTTCCTTAGAGAGCAATCAGCCCCAGCATTTT.

There are a few counts of this clone. The chain uses TRBV7-3 and TRBJ1-5; D unclear. The CDR3 runs 13 residues. V was clipped by 2 bases and J by 7 bases, with 9 bases between them. CDR1 SGHTA and CDR2 FQGTGA come from the germline V gene. The DNA of the CDR3 is TGTGCCAGCAGCTTATCGCCGGGGCAGCCCCAGCATTTT. This codes for CASSLSPGQPQHF. Complete variable domain (other parts from reference TRBV7-3 and TRBJ1-5): GAGVSQTPSNKVTEKGKYVELRCDPISGHTALYWYRQSLGQGPEFLIYFQGTGAADDSGLPNDRFFAVRPEGSVSTLKIQRTERGDSAVYLCASSLSPGQPQHFGDGTRLSIL.

The chain is built from TRBV6-4 and TRBJ2-5; no definite D call. V shed 7 bases and J shed 2 bases, with 2 bases lying between them. The CDR3 runs 10 residues. Germline CDR1 and CDR2: MRHNA and SNTAGT. The CDR3 nucleotides are TGTGCCAGCATACAAGAGACCCAGTACTTC. The encoded protein is CASIQETQYF.

This clone was recorded a few times. The chain employs TRBV5-1 and TRBJ1-6; 9 bases line up with TRBD1. Germline V CDR1 and CDR2: SGHRS, YFSETQ. The CDR3 sequence is 18 residues long. J gave up 7 bases and V 4 bases, and 15 bases lay outside the gene matches. The CDR3 sequence: CASSLEGFPGQGNSPLHF. The CDR3 nucleotides are TGCGCCAGCAGCCTTGAAGGATTTCCTGGACAGGGGAATTCACCCCTCCACTTT.